This is a list of T cell receptor beta chains from one sample in a study of early T cells in non-severe SARS-CoV-2 infection. TCRdb independently ran MiXCR on the 5' RACE reads; one entry per CDR3 protein. The table records about 89,000 distinct CDR3 sequences, approximately 15% of them present only once. The sample in question was whole blood, obtained at baseline. These receptors were obtained from an adult who was a healthcare worker with PCR-confirmed SARS-CoV-2 infection or an uninfected control (not recorded which). Each CDR3 is given with its conserved first and last residue. A D gene is named only where the DNA matches it firmly. The size field is filled for only some rows; it gives once, few, many or a size class.

clone size: few
D gene: TRBD2
J gene: TRBJ2-1
V gene: TRBV28
CDR3 protein: CASSQTSGRSAYNEQFF
CDR3 DNA: TGTGCCAGCAGTCAAACTAGCGGGAGATCGGCTTACAATGAGCAGTTCTTC

clone size: .
D gene: .
J gene: TRBJ2-5
V gene: TRBV7-9
CDR3 protein: CASSRSRRGETQYF
CDR3 DNA: TGTGCCAGCAGCCGTAGTCGGCGGGGAGAGACCCAGTACTTC

clone size: .
D gene: .
J gene: TRBJ1-1
V gene: TRBV6-2/TRBV6-3
CDR3 protein: CASVGYTEAFF
CDR3 DNA: TGTGCCAGCGTTGGATACACTGAAGCTTTCTTT

clone size: few
D gene: .
J gene: TRBJ2-5
V gene: TRBV7-6
CDR3 protein: CASSLEAPGTSGTQYF
CDR3 DNA: TGTGCCAGCAGCTTAGAGGCCCCCGGCACCTCAGGGACCCAGTACTTC

clone size: .
D gene: TRBD2
J gene: TRBJ2-3
V gene: TRBV11-2
CDR3 protein: CASSSGLAGVASPDTQYF
CDR3 DNA: TGTGCCAGCAGCTCAGGACTAGCGGGAGTAGCGAGCCCAGATACGCAGTATTTT

clone size: few
D gene: TRBD1
J gene: TRBJ2-1
V gene: TRBV24-1
CDR3 protein: CATSDSQGDRGLGEQFF
CDR3 DNA: TGTGCCACCAGTGATTCACAAGGTGACAGGGGGCTAGGTGAGCAGTTCTTC

clone size: .
D gene: .
J gene: TRBJ2-4
V gene: TRBV28
CDR3 protein: CASSLSVAKNIQYF
CDR3 DNA: TGTGCCAGCAGTTTGTCAGTAGCCAAAAACATTCAGTACTTC

clone size: .
D gene: .
J gene: TRBJ2-7
V gene: TRBV19
CDR3 protein: CASTPTGYSYEQYF
CDR3 DNA: TGTGCCAGTACCCCAACAGGGTATTCGTACGAGCAGTACTTC

clone size: few
D gene: TRBD2
J gene: TRBJ2-5
V gene: TRBV11-1
CDR3 protein: CASSPTSGKETQYF
CDR3 DNA: TGTGCCAGCAGCCCGACTAGCGGCAAGGAGACCCAGTACTTC

clone size: few
D gene: .
J gene: TRBJ2-2
V gene: TRBV19
CDR3 protein: CASTALNTGELFF
CDR3 DNA: TGTGCCAGTACCGCTCTGAACACCGGGGAGCTGTTTTTT

clone size: many
D gene: .
J gene: TRBJ2-3
V gene: TRBV2
CDR3 protein: CAAYRDPTDTQYF
CDR3 DNA: TGTGCCGCCTACAGAGACCCCACAGATACGCAGTATTTT

clone size: .
D gene: TRBD2
J gene: TRBJ2-7
V gene: TRBV20-1
CDR3 protein: CSARPRGGSSDSYGQYF
CDR3 DNA: TGCAGTGCTAGACCACGGGGGGGTTCCTCCGATTCCTACGGGCAGTACTTC

clone size: .
D gene: TRBD2
J gene: TRBJ2-1
V gene: TRBV28
CDR3 protein: CASSSHSGSDEQFF
CDR3 DNA: TGTGCCAGCAGTTCTCATAGCGGGAGCGATGAGCAGTTCTTC

clone size: .
D gene: .
J gene: TRBJ2-2
V gene: TRBV12-3/TRBV12-4
CDR3 protein: CASSFKGGTGELFF
CDR3 DNA: TGTGCCAGCAGTTTTAAGGGGGGCACCGGGGAGCTGTTTTTT

clone size: few
D gene: TRBD2
J gene: TRBJ2-1
V gene: TRBV20-1
CDR3 protein: CSAPTLAGVGNEQFF
CDR3 DNA: TGCAGTGCACCCACTCTAGCGGGAGTAGGAAATGAGCAGTTCTTC

clone size: many
D gene: TRBD2
J gene: TRBJ2-1
V gene: TRBV27
CDR3 protein: CASSLNRGSGGPYEQFF
CDR3 DNA: TGTGCCAGCAGTTTGAATCGTGGGTCGGGAGGGCCTTATGAGCAGTTCTTC

clone size: .
D gene: TRBD1
J gene: TRBJ2-7
V gene: TRBV20-1
CDR3 protein: CSADRGRSDEQYF
CDR3 DNA: TGCAGTGCTGACAGGGGGCGATCGGACGAGCAGTACTTC

clone size: many
D gene: .
J gene: TRBJ2-1
V gene: TRBV28
CDR3 protein: CASSSPEGRGVNEQFF
CDR3 DNA: TGTGCCAGCAGTTCCCCGGAGGGCCGAGGCGTCAATGAGCAGTTCTTC

clone size: .
D gene: .
J gene: TRBJ2-7
V gene: TRBV7-2
CDR3 protein: CASSFDFGEQYF
CDR3 DNA: TGTGCCAGCAGCTTCGACTTCGGAGAGCAGTACTTC

clone size: .
D gene: .
J gene: TRBJ2-1
V gene: TRBV9
CDR3 protein: CASSVGTPYNEQFF
CDR3 DNA: TGTGCCAGCAGCGTGGGGACTCCCTACAATGAGCAGTTCTTC

clone size: few
D gene: .
J gene: TRBJ2-1
V gene: TRBV29-1
CDR3 protein: CSVGARTSERQFF
CDR3 DNA: TGCAGCGTTGGAGCCAGGACGAGCGAACGGCAGTTCTTC

clone size: few
D gene: .
J gene: TRBJ2-7
V gene: TRBV2
CDR3 protein: CASSVRYEQYF
CDR3 DNA: TGTGCCAGCAGTGTCCGTTACGAGCAGTACTTC

clone size: .
D gene: .
J gene: TRBJ2-1
V gene: TRBV7-8
CDR3 protein: CASSMPGRQNNEQFF
CDR3 DNA: TGTGCCAGCAGCATGCCCGGACGGCAAAACAATGAGCAGTTCTTC

clone size: .
D gene: .
J gene: TRBJ2-7
V gene: TRBV10-3
CDR3 protein: CAISGPDGSAYEQYF
CDR3 DNA: TGTGCCATCAGTGGGCCAGACGGGTCAGCCTACGAGCAGTACTTC

clone size: .
D gene: .
J gene: TRBJ2-2
V gene: TRBV14
CDR3 protein: CASSQRGVNTGELFF
CDR3 DNA: TGTGCCAGCAGCCAAAGGGGTGTAAACACCGGGGAGCTGTTTTTT

clone size: few
D gene: .
J gene: TRBJ2-3
V gene: TRBV7-3
CDR3 protein: CASSSPGRTDTQYF
CDR3 DNA: TGTGCCAGCAGCTCGCCGGGCCGCACAGATACGCAGTATTTT

clone size: many
D gene: .
J gene: TRBJ1-3
V gene: TRBV20-1
CDR3 protein: CSVLGAGNTIYF
CDR3 DNA: TGCAGTGTCTTGGGGGCGGGAAACACCATATATTTT

clone size: .
D gene: .
J gene: TRBJ2-4
V gene: TRBV11-2
CDR3 protein: CASSSPRGRNIQYF
CDR3 DNA: TGTGCCAGCAGCTCCCCACGAGGGAGGAACATTCAGTACTTC

clone size: .
D gene: TRBD1
J gene: TRBJ2-5
V gene: TRBV6-5
CDR3 protein: CATGQGMETQYF
CDR3 DNA: TGTGCCACCGGACAGGGGATGGAGACCCAGTACTTC

clone size: .
D gene: .
J gene: TRBJ2-3
V gene: TRBV9
CDR3 protein: CASSVKDTQYF
CDR3 DNA: TGTGCCAGCAGCGTGAAAGATACGCAGTATTTT

clone size: few
D gene: .
J gene: TRBJ2-1
V gene: TRBV11-2
CDR3 protein: CASSLGTNLEQFF
CDR3 DNA: TGTGCCAGCAGCTTAGGGACCAACTTAGAGCAGTTCTTC

clone size: .
D gene: TRBD2
J gene: TRBJ2-1
V gene: TRBV7-3
CDR3 protein: CASSLRGVGSGRDEQFF
CDR3 DNA: TGTGCCAGCAGCTTAAGGGGAGTTGGTAGCGGGAGAGATGAGCAGTTCTTC

clone size: few
D gene: .
J gene: TRBJ2-1
V gene: TRBV14
CDR3 protein: CASSLITPDNEQFF
CDR3 DNA: TGTGCCAGCAGTCTTATAACTCCGGACAATGAGCAGTTCTTC

clone size: few
D gene: .
J gene: TRBJ1-3
V gene: TRBV12-3/TRBV12-4
CDR3 protein: CASRSRGGSGNTIYF
CDR3 DNA: TGTGCCAGCAGGTCACGGGGAGGCTCTGGAAACACCATATATTTT

clone size: few
D gene: .
J gene: TRBJ1-5
V gene: TRBV20-1
CDR3 protein: CSALTAYSNQPQHF
CDR3 DNA: TGCAGTGCGTTAACAGCTTATAGCAATCAGCCCCAGCATTTT

clone size: .
D gene: TRBD1
J gene: TRBJ1-2
V gene: TRBV6-5
CDR3 protein: CATNSGTGGNYGYTF
CDR3 DNA: TGTGCCACTAATTCCGGGACAGGGGGCAACTATGGCTACACCTTC

clone size: .
D gene: .
J gene: TRBJ1-1
V gene: TRBV2
CDR3 protein: CASRGFHSNTEAFF
CDR3 DNA: TGTGCCAGCAGGGGTTTTCACTCGAACACTGAAGCTTTCTTT

clone size: .
D gene: .
J gene: TRBJ1-1
V gene: TRBV2
CDR3 protein: CASKKALNTEAFF
CDR3 DNA: TGTGCCAGCAAAAAGGCGCTGAACACTGAAGCTTTCTTT

clone size: .
D gene: .
J gene: TRBJ2-7
V gene: TRBV4-3
CDR3 protein: CASSQDVGYYEQYF
CDR3 DNA: TGCGCCAGCAGCCAAGATGTAGGTTACTACGAGCAGTACTTC

clone size: .
D gene: .
J gene: TRBJ2-3
V gene: TRBV12-3/TRBV12-4
CDR3 protein: CASSLWGEGNTDTQYF
CDR3 DNA: TGTGCCAGCAGTTTATGGGGAGAGGGAAACACAGATACGCAGTATTTT

clone size: .
D gene: .
J gene: TRBJ2-7
V gene: TRBV20-1
CDR3 protein: CSARAAEGGYEQYF
CDR3 DNA: TGCAGTGCTAGAGCTGCGGAGGGGGGCTACGAGCAGTACTTC

clone size: few
D gene: .
J gene: TRBJ2-1
V gene: TRBV20-1
CDR3 protein: CSAELLLAWNEQFF
CDR3 DNA: TGCAGTGCTGAGTTGTTATTAGCTTGGAATGAGCAGTTCTTC

clone size: many
D gene: TRBD2
J gene: TRBJ2-3
V gene: TRBV28
CDR3 protein: CASSLTSGSSDTQYF
CDR3 DNA: TGTGCCAGCAGTTTGACTAGCGGGAGCTCAGATACGCAGTATTTT

clone size: .
D gene: .
J gene: TRBJ2-2
V gene: TRBV5-1
CDR3 protein: CASKQENTGELFF
CDR3 DNA: TGCGCCAGCAAACAGGAGAACACCGGGGAGCTGTTTTTT